This paragraph covers one TCR beta chain sequence. Its antigen is not identified. The germline gene is not matched at one end of the junction; a read error may be the cause. These data are taken from a study of Graves' ophthalmopathy and Graves' hyperthyroidism. Amplified TCR beta CDR3 regions were obtained using RNA transcripts as template. Amplification began with first-round RT-PCR using HTBI primers, then second-round multiplex PCR was performed. TCRdb independently ran MiXCR on the multiplex PCR reads; one entry per CDR3 protein. In the table there are 560,000 or so distinct CDR3 sequences, about 40% of which are singletons. Overall study results and limits: Ophthalmopathy progression was predicted by the model at 60% to 71% sensitivity and less than 75% specificity. Most expanded clonotypes from thyroid (those above 0.001 frequency) were also found in blood.

Enrolled hyperthyroidism patients had a new diagnosis, a duration under 2 months, and an age of 18 to 65. Sequencing used peripheral blood or thyroid tissue (not recorded which). The sequence was collected from an adult man with Graves' hyperthyroidism.

The CDR3 loop reads CASSWTSEDGELLF. The CDR3 bases are TGTGCCAGCAGTTGGACTAGCGAGGACGGGGAGCTGCTTTTT. The chain combines TRBV2 with TRBJ2-2; 9 positions agree with TRBD2. CDR1 is SNHLY and CDR2 is FYNNEI in the germline V gene. This CDR3 is built from 14 residues.